This record covers a single T cell receptor beta chain. Its antigen is not known. The library was made from cDNA and included unique molecular identifiers. TCRdb recomputed calls from the PCR reads with MiXCR, one row per CDR3 protein. This sample carries hundreds of thousands of distinct CDR3 sequences, about 32% of them seen once, and the ten largest clones take about 0.5%. This sample is drawn from a study of post-analysis software for immune sequencing data. Study-level findings and limits: In patients, TRBV5-6, TRBV5-1 and TRBV20-1 belonged to roughly five TRBV segments found more frequently than in controls.

With 7 bases removed from V and 2 bases from J, the gap between germline ends came to 11 bases. The CDR3 runs 13 residues. CDR1 and CDR2 from the germline V gene are MDHEN and SYDVKM. This TCR was sampled from a girl aged 5-17 years with multiple sclerosis. The genes are TRBV28 and TRBJ1-1; perhaps TRBD1 as D (5 bases). The source material was blood. The CDR3 bases are TGTGCCAGCACCTGGGGGGGAAACACTGAAGCTTTCTTT. This sequence encodes CASTWGGNTEAFF.